The 15 T cell receptor beta chains in this list originate from one sample, sequenced in a study of low-dose radiotherapy and immunotherapy resistance in tumors (dated by TCRdb to 2022 to 2024). The time point label of this sample denotes: after trial treatment. The sample's treatment or condition label, decoded: LDRT plus nivolumab, ipilimumab, low-dose cyclophosphamide and aspirin (RACIN trial). For sequencing, an Illumina HiSeq 2500 was employed. First-strand cDNA was synthesized with Superscript III and a set of TRAV- and TRBV-specific primers, covering both TCRalpha and TCRbeta chains. TCRs were amplified for 15 to 20 PCR cycles with Phusion, using a constant-region primer paired with the adapter attached to the V primers. The public reads were run again by TCRdb, first through fastp at Q25 and then through MiXCR, and only productive beta chains were kept. Every CDR3 protein is listed once, alongside the most common genes and DNA of its rows. Here the sample has roughly 56,000 distinct CDR3 sequences; roughly 23% occur a single time. Approximately 6.4% of the sample goes to the ten largest clones.

This sample comprised PBMCs, obtained after low-dose radiotherapy plus immunotherapy. These TCRs come from a male donor with prostate cancer.

This clonotype was counted at least ten times. V and J are TRBV4-3 and TRBJ2-3, with TRBD2 matching 10 bases. The ends lost 5 bases at V and 6 bases at J; junction bases unmatched: 8. The CDR3 runs to 15 residues. Looked up from germline, CDR1 is LGHNA and CDR2 is YSLEER. CDR3 in amino acids: CASSITAGGPDTQYF. In DNA, the CDR3 is TGCGCCAGCAGCATCACAGCGGGGGGGCCCGATACGCAGTATTTT.

This clonotype appeared a few times. The chain carries TRBV5-4 and TRBJ2-3, with 12 bases identical to TRBD2. The V gene's germline CDR1 is SGHNT and CDR2 YYREEE (reference sequence). Trimming cost V 2 bases and J 8 bases; bases outside gene matches: 6. CDR3 length: 15 residues. Here the CDR3 DNA reads TGTGCCAGCAGCTTACGGACTAGCGGGGCGTTTACGCAGTATTTT. Translating it yields CASSLRTSGAFTQYF. Full variable domain (rest looked up from reference TRBV5-4 and TRBJ2-3): ETGVTQSPTHLIKTRGQQVTLRCSSQSGHNTVSWYQQALGQGPQFIFQYYREEENGRGNFPPRFSGLQFPNYSSELNVNALELDDSALYLCASSLRTSGAFTQYFGPGTRLTVL.

This clonotype appeared many times. Written as DNA, the CDR3 is TGTGCCAGCAGCAAAGAGGGCACCCGACCGGTGCGTGAAGCTTTCTTT. Its translation is CASSKEGTRPVREAFF. The V and J genes are TRBV7-2 and TRBJ1-1, with unresolved D. The V gene lost 5 bases and the J gene lost 7 bases, with 23 bases spanning the gap. Per germline, CDR1 SGHTA and CDR2 FQGNSA. This CDR3 is 16 amino acids long.

This clonotype was seen many times. The chain has TRBV20-1 and TRBJ2-5; no firm D call. Germline V gene sequence: CDR1 DFQATT, CDR2 SNEGSKA (reference sequence). Trimming pared 0 bases from V and 5 bases from J, leaving 13 bases between. This CDR3 is built from 14 residues. The CDR3 DNA sequence: TGCAGTGCTAGAGATCGGAAGGTCGCGGAGACCCAGTACTTC. It codes for CSARDRKVAETQYF.

The V call is TRBV3-1, the J call TRBJ1-2; TRBD1 is a possible D gene (5 bases). This CDR3 is 19 amino acids long. V lost 1 base and J lost 0, with 21 bases in between. Germline-derived CDR1 and CDR2 are LGHDT and YNNKEL (reference sequence). The CDR3 loop reads CASSQGDKPEGEANYGYTF. Written as DNA, the CDR3 is TGTGCCAGCAGCCAAGGCGACAAACCAGAAGGGGAAGCTAACTATGGCTACACCTTC.

Points on this clonotype: A far larger clone differs by one base, so this is likely a read error. The rearrangement links TRBV5-8 to TRBJ2-1; D might be TRBD1 (5 bases). From germline, CDR1 is SGHTS and CDR2 YDEGEE. V lost 1 base to trimming and J lost 10 bases, with 12 bases between them. This CDR3 region has 13 residues. CDR3 residues: CASSLPQGYEQFF. The CDR3 nucleotides are TGTGCCAGCAGCTTGCCGCAGGGATACGAGCAGTTCTTC.

In this sample, this clonotype turned up many times. This rearrangement joins TRBV6-6 to TRBJ2-1; 8 nucleotides agree with TRBD1. The ends lost 5 bases at V and 4 bases at J; junction bases unmatched: 7. Per the germline V gene, CDR1 is MNHNY and CDR2 is SVGAGI (reference sequence). The CDR3 sequence is 15 residues long. The CDR3 DNA follows: TGTGCCAGCAGTGGGGGTCAGGGGGCGTACAATGAGCAGTTCTTC. Translated: CASSGGQGAYNEQFF.

This clonotype was counted at least ten times. The chain employs TRBV5-1 and TRBJ1-1; TRBD1 agrees at 10 bases. Trimming cost V 7 bases and J 5 bases; bases outside gene matches: 2. This CDR3 has 12 residues. Germline V gene data show CDR1 as SGHRS and CDR2 as YFSETQ. In nucleotides, the CDR3 is TGCGCCAGCGGGACAGGGGTAACTGAAGCTTTCTTT. This translates into CASGTGVTEAFF.

The V and J genes are TRBV18 and TRBJ2-1; unclear D gene. Germline loops: CDR1 KGHSH, CDR2 LQKENI. This CDR3 is 12 amino acids long. V was shortened by 0 bases and J by 9 bases, with 6 bases between the two germline ends. CDR3 amino acids: CASSPPNGEQFF. CDR3 DNA sequence: TGTGCCAGCTCACCACCGAACGGTGAGCAGTTCTTC.

This clonotype came up once. Since a far larger clone is one base different, this is likely a read error. The chain carries TRBV7-8 and TRBJ2-2; 8 nucleotides agree with TRBD2. Trimming cost V 1 base and J 0 bases; bases outside gene matches: 4. CDR1 and CDR2 from the germline V gene are SGHVS and FQNEAQ. The CDR3 has 17 residues. CDR3: CASSLGGGRPNTGELFF. In DNA form, the CDR3 reads TGTGCCAGCAGCTTAGGGGGCGGGAGGCCGAACACCGGGGAGCTGTTTTTT.

This clonotype was seen at least ten times. A junction boundary mismatches the germline segment, possibly from a read error. The J gene is TRBJ1-1, the V gene TRBV5-1, with D possibly TRBD1 on 6 matching bases. CDR3 length equals 16 residues. CDR1 SGHRS and CDR2 YFSETQ come from the germline V gene. The chain's CDR3 is CASSPDGGARNTEAFF. The CDR3 DNA follows: TGTGCCAGCAGCCCGGATGGGGGCGCGAGAAACACTGAAGCTTTCTTT. Together with reference TRBV5-1 and TRBJ1-1, the CDR3 gives the full variable domain: KAGVTQTPRYLIKTRGQQVTLSCSPISGHRSVSWYQQTPGQGLQFLFEYFSETQRNKGNFPGRFSGRQFSNSRSEMNVSTLELGDSALYLCASSPDGGARNTEAFFGQGTRLTVV.

With regard to this clonotype: With only one base between it and a far larger clone, this is likely a read error. V usage is TRBV11-2 and J usage is TRBJ2-1; 7 positions match TRBD1. CDR1 SGHAT and CDR2 FQNNGV come from the germline V gene. CDR3 length: 12 residues. J was trimmed by 10 bases and V by 5 bases; bases with no gene match: 5. The CDR3 DNA is TGTGCCAGCAGCCGACAGGGCCGGGAGCAGTTCTTC. It codes for CASSRQGREQFF.

The count of this clonotype is one. The chain recombines TRBV6-8 with TRBJ2-7; no definite D call. The CDR3 is made up of 11 amino acids. Between the trimmed V and J ends, which lost 6 bases and 3 bases, there was a span of 6 bases. Germline V gives CDR1 MNHGY, CDR2 SAAAGT. The CDR3 DNA reads TGTGCCAGCAGGGAAGTCTACGAGCAGTACTTC. Its protein is CASREVYEQYF.

This clonotype was picked up many times. The gene calls are TRBV12-3 or TRBV12-4 and TRBJ1-3; 8 nucleotides line up with TRBD1. There are 13 residues in the CDR3. V was clipped by 5 bases and J by 4 bases; unmatched bases: 1. This CDR3 reads CASSRDRGNTIYF. CDR3 nucleotide sequence: TGTGCCAGCAGTAGGGACAGGGGAAACACCATATATTTT.

This clonotype was detected ten times or more. This sequence joins TRBV14 and TRBJ2-1, with TRBD1 matching 8 bases. CDR1 SGHDN and CDR2 FVKESK come from the germline V gene. The V gene end was trimmed by 0 bases and the J gene end by 4 bases; junction bases not matched to a gene: 2. The CDR3 is made up of 15 amino acids. CDR3 sequence (DNA): TGTGCCAGCAGCCAAGAGACAGGGGAGTACAATGAGCAGTTCTTC. It is translated as CASSQETGEYNEQFF.